Presented here are 19 T cell receptor beta chains from one specimen sequenced in a study of T cell repertoires in cytomegalovirus infection (dated by TCRdb to about 2019). These receptors' targets are unknown. The sample was run on an Illumina HiSeq 1500. In-frame beta chains were kept once TCRdb had trimmed the public reads at Q25 with fastp and called clones with MiXCR. All rows with the same CDR3 protein become a single entry with the most common DNA and genes. The sample profile shows about 60,000 distinct CDR3 sequences; about a third of them were found once. Around three quarters of the sample comes from the top ten. The sequenced sample consisted of PBMCs, sequenced either directly or after in vitro stimulation (not recorded which). The receptors were sampled from a human donor in good health (CMV status not recorded). Some clones in this sample may be carry-over from other donors' samples.

This clonotype was found a few times. This rearrangement joins TRBV9 to TRBJ1-2; weak D call: TRBD1 (5 bases). Trimming removed 0 bases from V and 4 bases from J, with 13 bases in between. CDR3 length: 15 residues. CDR1 SGDLS and CDR2 YYNGEE come from the germline V gene. This chain's CDR3 is CASSVGSRAGYGYTF. The CDR3 DNA is TGTGCCAGCAGCGTAGGATCCAGGGCGGGCTATGGCTACACCTTC.

Worth noting for this clonotype: At one end, the junction sequence differs from germline, possibly due to a read error. The chain links TRBV12-3 or TRBV12-4 to TRBJ2-3; TRBD2 matches at 8 bases. The CDR3 runs 17 residues. CDR3 nucleotides: TGTGCCAACAGTTTGGGGGGTAGCGGGACTCGAGGAGATACGCAGTATTTT. Translation: CANSLGGSGTRGDTQYF.

As for this clonotype: Given a much more abundant clone one base away, this may be a read error. The V call is TRBV7-2, the J call TRBJ1-1, with a possible D match to TRBD1 (6 bases). The CDR3 is made up of 12 amino acids. Germline CDR1 SGHTA, CDR2 FQGNSA. This chain's CDR3 is CAGSPRTVEAFF. The CDR3 nucleotides read TGTGCCGGCAGCCCCCGGACAGTTGAAGCTTTCTTT.

Ten or more counts support this clonotype. The J gene is TRBJ2-1, the V gene TRBV7-2; D is perhaps TRBD2 (5 bases). V shed 3 bases and J shed 8 bases, with 14 bases lying between them. CDR3 length: 14 residues. CDR1 SGHTA and CDR2 FQGNSA come from the germline V gene. The CDR3 region is CASSFSRVFDEQFF. For the CDR3, the DNA is TGTGCCAGCAGCTTCTCGAGGGTTTTTGATGAGCAGTTCTTC.

The chain couples TRBV24-1 to TRBJ2-4, with TRBD2 as a possible D gene (6 bases). Between the trimmed V and J ends, which lost 1 base and 1 base, there was a span of 13 bases. From germline, CDR1 is KGHDR and CDR2 SFDVKD. The CDR3 totals 17 residues. The CDR3 loop reads CATSDFRREEAKNIQYF. The CDR3 DNA follows: TGTGCCACCAGTGATTTTAGGAGGGAGGAGGCCAAAAACATTCAGTACTTC.

In its sample, this clonotype was seen many times. The chain uses TRBV28 and TRBJ2-7; D unresolved. V was trimmed by 6 bases and J by 0 bases, leaving 9 bases between them. The CDR3 sequence is 13 residues long. Germline CDR1 MDHEN, CDR2 SYDVKM. DNA of the CDR3: TGTGCCAGCAGCAACATCGACTCCTACGAGCAGTACTTC. Its translation: CASSNIDSYEQYF.

This clonotype was picked up a small number of times. J is TRBJ2-3 and V is TRBV5-1; possibly TRBD1 for D (6 bases). The germline CDR1 and CDR2 sequences are SGHRS and YFSETQ. The CDR3 covers 14 residues. Trimming stripped 3 bases from V and 6 bases from J, with 14 bases between. In DNA form, the CDR3 reads TGCGCCAGCAGCTGGGGTGAGGGGGAGGATACGCAGTATTTT. Translating gives CASSWGEGEDTQYF.

This rearrangement joins TRBV20-1 to TRBJ2-1, with D possibly being TRBD1 (6 bases). Germline-derived CDR1 and CDR2 are DFQATT and SNEGSKA (reference sequence). This CDR3 is 14 amino acids long. With 0 bases removed from V and 6 bases from J, the gap between germline ends came to 12 bases. The CDR3 bases are TGCAGTGCTAGAGACCCGTGGGGGCTCAATGAGCAGTTCTTC. It encodes CSARDPWGLNEQFF.

The V and J genes are TRBV7-2 and TRBJ2-5, with D unresolved. Germline V gene sequence: CDR1 SGHTA, CDR2 FQGNSA. Trimming removed 1 base from V and 8 bases from J, with 14 bases in between. CDR3 length: 14 residues. The CDR3 loop is CASSLVSAWDTQYF. The CDR3, as DNA: TGTGCCAGCAGCTTAGTATCGGCTTGGGATACCCAGTACTTC.

The chain combines TRBV7-2 with TRBJ2-3; 12 bases are a match to TRBD2. Trimming cost V 5 bases and J 4 bases; bases outside gene matches: 4. The germline V gene encodes CDR1 SGHTA and CDR2 FQGNSA. The CDR3 has 15 amino acids. As DNA, the CDR3 is TGTGCCAGCAGCGGGACTAGCGGGTCTCCAGATACGCAGTATTTT. This translates into CASSGTSGSPDTQYF.

This clonotype has more than one count but fewer than ten. This chain links TRBV12-3 or TRBV12-4 with TRBJ1-1, with D maybe TRBD1 (5 bases). V was pared by 6 bases and J by 3 bases, with 14 bases between. The CDR3 consists of 14 residues. CDR3 coding DNA: TGTGCCAGCAGGACTGACAGCCCCTACACTGAAGCTTTCTTT. Protein: CASRTDSPYTEAFF.

Relative to its sample, this clonotype is medium-sized. The V and J genes are TRBV7-2 and TRBJ2-7; TRBD1 matches 7 bases. The germline CDR1 and CDR2 sequences are SGHTA and FQGNSA. This CDR3 region has 14 residues. The trim removed 5 bases at V and 0 bases at J, leaving 4 bases unmatched. As DNA, the CDR3 is TGTGCCAGCAGCCGGGGACAGAACTCCTACGAGCAGTACTTC. This sequence encodes CASSRGQNSYEQYF. The whole variable domain, filled in from reference TRBV7-2 and TRBJ2-7, reads GAGVSQSPSNKVTEKGKDVELRCDPISGHTALYWYRQSLGQGLEFLIYFQGNSAPDKSGLPSDRFSAERTGGSVSTLTIQRTQQEDSAVYLCASSRGQNSYEQYFGPGTRLTVT.

The chain couples TRBV6-6 to TRBJ1-1; tentatively, D is TRBD1 (5 bases). Germline V gene lookup returns CDR1 MNHNY and CDR2 SVGAGI (reference sequence). V was clipped by 8 bases and J by 6 bases, with 13 bases between them. The CDR3 length is 12 residues. CDR3 bases: TGTGCCAGCCTACGGATGGGGGCTGAAGCTTTCTTT. Its protein product is CASLRMGAEAFF.

The sample holds one count of this clonotype. The genes are TRBV11-1 and TRBJ2-3; no definite D call. The V gene's germline CDR1 is SGHAT and CDR2 FQDESV (reference sequence). V was cut by 1 base and J by 1 base, with 6 bases left in between. The CDR3 loop spans 14 amino acids. The chain's CDR3 is CASSLGPRTDTQYF. In DNA, the CDR3 is TGTGCCAGCAGCTTAGGGCCTCGCACAGATACGCAGTATTTT.

The table lists this clonotype with many counts. V and J are TRBV7-8 and TRBJ2-2; TRBD2 aligns across 8 bases. The germline CDR1 and CDR2 sequences are SGHVS and FQNEAQ. This CDR3 contains 15 residues. V trimming: 2 bases; J trimming: 4 bases; junction bases outside the gene matches: 3. In DNA, the CDR3 is TGTGCCAGCAGCTTATCGAGCGGGGGCACCGGGGAGCTGTTTTTT. Translated: CASSLSSGGTGELFF. Complete variable domain (other parts from reference TRBV7-8 and TRBJ2-2): GAGVSQSPRYKVAKRGQDVALRCDPISGHVSLFWYQQALGQGPEFLTYFQNEAQLDKSGLPSDRFFAERPEGSVSTLKIQRTQQEDSAVYLCASSLSSGGTGELFFGEGSRLTVL.

CDR3 in DNA: TGTGCCAGCAGCTTTGCCAGCTCCTACAATGAGCAGTTCTTC. Translation gives CASSFASSYNEQFF. This chain connects TRBV5-4 to TRBJ2-1; no reliable D call. The CDR3 has 14 residues. V was clipped by 2 bases and J by 0 bases, with 6 bases between them. In germline, CDR1 is SGHNT, CDR2 YYREEE (reference sequence). Full variable domain (outside the CDR3, taken from reference TRBV5-4 and TRBJ2-1): ETGVTQSPTHLIKTRGQQVTLRCSSQSGHNTVSWYQQALGQGPQFIFQYYREEENGRGNFPPRFSGLQFPNYSSELNVNALELDDSALYLCASSFASSYNEQFFGPGTRLTVL.

A word on this clonotype: The germline gene is not matched at one end of the junction; a read error may be the cause. The rearrangement joins TRBV6-5 to TRBJ1-2; no clear D gene. CDR1 and CDR2 (germline): MNHEY, SVGAGI. The CDR3 covers 13 residues. In DNA form, the CDR3 reads TGTGCCAGCAGTTACCGATTGCCAGGCCGACTCGACTTC. Translation: CASSYRLPGRLDF.

The chain recombines TRBV5-4 with TRBJ1-2; 9 nucleotides match TRBD1. V lost 4 bases and J lost 7; bases outside the gene matches: 11. CDR1 is SGHNT and CDR2 is YYREEE in the germline V gene (reference sequence). CDR3 length equals 15 residues. CDR3 DNA sequence: TGTGCCAGCAGCAGTCCCGGGACAGGGCTCTCTGGCTACACCTTC. Encoded protein: CASSSPGTGLSGYTF. The variable domain in full, with the rest retrieved from reference TRBV5-4 and TRBJ1-2, is ETGVTQSPTHLIKTRGQQVTLRCSSQSGHNTVSWYQQALGQGPQFIFQYYREEENGRGNFPPRFSGLQFPNYSSELNVNALELDDSALYLCASSSPGTGLSGYTFGSGTRLTVV.

The rearrangement uses TRBV7-9 and TRBJ2-1, with TRBD2 identical over 12 bases. V lost 4 bases, J lost 9 bases, and 10 bases stayed unmatched. Germline V gene lookup returns CDR1 SEHNR and CDR2 FQNEAQ (reference sequence). This CDR3 contains 16 residues. The CDR3 protein is CASSSPLAGGRSEQFF. CDR3 sequence (DNA): TGTGCCAGCAGCTCTCCTCTAGCGGGGGGGCGTAGTGAGCAGTTCTTC.